A single sample gave rise to the 20 T cell receptor beta chains below, sequenced in a study of cytotoxic CD8 clonotypes in ibrutinib-treated CLL. Using immunoSEQ multiplex PCR, the repertoire was profiled, and TCRdb retains in-frame clones only, with some absent. The sample records 300,000 to 400,000 clones, 67% being singletons. Sequenced here: PBMCs, sampled after 36 months of ibrutinib treatment. Every receptor here comes from a human donor with chronic lymphocytic leukemia.

This rearrangement joins TRBV7-6 to TRBJ2-7; 10 bases match TRBD1. The CDR3 spans 14 residues. V lost 5 bases, J lost 5 bases, and 6 bases stayed unmatched. Germline V gives CDR1 SGHVS, CDR2 FNYEAQ. The CDR3 DNA reads as TGTGCCAGCAGCCCGGAGACAGGGGGCCACGAGCAGTACTTC. Translation: CASSPETGGHEQYF.

The chain links TRBV7-9 to TRBJ1-1; the D gene is possibly TRBD1 (5 bases). The V gene lost 2 bases and the J gene lost 1 base, with 14 bases spanning the gap. This CDR3 contains 16 residues. The germline CDR1 and CDR2 sequences are SEHNR and FQNEAQ (reference sequence). CDR3 loop: CASSLPPTVRNTEAFF. CDR3 sequence (DNA): TGTGCCAGCAGCTTACCGCCGACAGTCAGGAACACTGAAGCTTTCTTT.

The chain links TRBV29-1 to TRBJ1-2, with D unresolved. The V gene lost 7 bases and the J gene lost 4 bases, with 16 bases spanning the gap. The CDR3 length is 13 residues. CDR1 is SQVTM and CDR2 is ANQGSEA in the germline V gene. CDR3 DNA: TGCAGCGCTGACGGGATCCCCGTCTATGGCTACACCTTC. The encoded protein is CSADGIPVYGYTF.

The chain carries TRBV5-4 and TRBJ1-2, with 7 bases identical to TRBD1. Germline V lookup: CDR1 SGHNT, CDR2 YYREEE (reference sequence). The CDR3 is 14 amino acids. V shed 2 bases, J shed 5 bases, and the junction held 6 bases outside the gene matches. The CDR3 reads CASSFGQVMYGYTF. CDR3 in DNA: TGTGCCAGCAGCTTTGGACAGGTCATGTATGGCTACACCTTC.

The J gene is TRBJ1-1, the V gene TRBV7-9; D uncertain. This CDR3 region has 12 residues. From germline, CDR1 is SEHNR and CDR2 FQNEAQ (reference sequence). The V end lost 3 bases, the J end lost 3 bases, and 5 bases lay between the germline ends. CDR3 in DNA: TGTGCCAGCAGCTTTACCTACACTGAAGCTTTCTTT. Translating gives CASSFTYTEAFF.

This clone came up once. This sequence joins TRBV11-3 and TRBJ2-5; TRBD2 aligns across 7 bases. With V trimmed by 2 bases and J by 4 bases, 7 bases remained unmatched. Germline V gives CDR1 SGHNT, CDR2 YENEEA. The CDR3 loop spans 15 amino acids. The CDR3 DNA reads as TGTGCCAGCAGCTTAAGGCTAGCGGACCGAGAGACCCAGTACTTC. It translates to CASSLRLADRETQYF.

V gene TRBV5-4 combines with J gene TRBJ2-7; possible D gene TRBD2, 5 bases. Germline CDR1 and CDR2: SGHNT and YYREEE (reference sequence). This CDR3 is 15 amino acids long. The germline V and J ends were trimmed by 0 bases and 0 bases, with 10 bases remaining between them. Here the CDR3 reads CASSLAPSHSYEQYF. In DNA, the CDR3 is TGTGCCAGCAGCTTGGCCCCTAGCCACTCCTACGAGCAGTACTTC.

In this sample, this clone turned up a few times. The chain joins TRBV2 to TRBJ1-4; 7 bases agree with TRBD1. V lost 6 bases to trimming and J lost 2 bases; unmatched junction nucleotides: 12. This CDR3 region has 17 residues. In germline, CDR1 is SNHLY, CDR2 FYNNEI. For the CDR3, the DNA is TGTGCCAGCAGCAATGACAGGGAGGGGAGGACTAATGAAAAACTGTTTTTT. As protein: CASSNDREGRTNEKLFF.

The chain uses TRBV29-1 and TRBJ1-4; D gene uncertain. The CDR3 sequence is 11 residues long. CDR1 and CDR2 from the germline V gene are SQVTM and ANQGSEA. V lost 5 bases and J 8 bases, leaving 9 bases between the germline ends. The CDR3 nucleotides are TGCAGCGTTCGTCCGGGCGAAAAACTGTTTTTT. It is translated as CSVRPGEKLFF. The complete variable domain, with remaining parts taken from reference TRBV29-1 and TRBJ1-4, reads SAVISQKPSRDICQRGTSLTIQCQVDSQVTMMFWYRQQPGQSLTLIATANQGSEATYESGFVIDKFPISRPNLTFSTLTVSNMSPEDSSIYLCSVRPGEKLFFGSGTQLSVL.

There are a few counts of this clone. V usage is TRBV7-9 and J usage is TRBJ1-1, with D perhaps matching TRBD1 (5 bases). The CDR3 spans 15 residues. Germline-derived CDR1 and CDR2 are SEHNR and FQNEAQ (reference sequence). Trimming pared 5 bases from V and 4 bases from J, leaving 17 bases between. CDR3 DNA sequence: TGTGCCAGCAGCCACCCCGGGGGGGGAAGCACTGAAGCTTTCTTT. Translating gives CASSHPGGGSTEAFF.

This clone was counted once. CDR3 in amino acids: CASSLRAGGMVTEAFF. DNA for the CDR3: TGTGCCAGCAGCTTAAGGGCAGGGGGCATGGTCACTGAAGCTTTCTTT. The chain has TRBV7-2 and TRBJ1-1; 8 bases map to TRBD1. CDR1 and CDR2 (germline): SGHTA, FQGNSA. The V segment lost 2 bases and the J segment 4 bases; nucleotides outside the gene matches: 9. This CDR3 spans 16 amino acids.

The rearrangement links TRBV4-3 to TRBJ2-7; D may be TRBD2 (5 bases). CDR3 length: 13 residues. CDR1 LGHNA and CDR2 YSLEER come from the germline V gene. Trimming cost V 0 bases and J 3 bases, with 6 bases left between them. The CDR3 reads CASSQELGYEQYF. The CDR3, as DNA: TGCGCCAGCAGCCAAGAACTAGGCTACGAGCAGTACTTC.

This rearrangement joins TRBV9 to TRBJ2-7, with unresolved D. The CDR3 is 14 amino acids. V was shortened by 0 bases and J by 1 base, with 8 bases between the two germline ends. Germline loops: CDR1 SGDLS, CDR2 YYNGEE. The CDR3 nucleotides read TGTGCCAGCAGCGTAGAGGCAGGTTCCTACGAGCAGTACTTC. Translated: CASSVEAGSYEQYF. Variable domain in full (rest from reference TRBV9 and TRBJ2-7): DSGVTQTPKHLITATGQRVTLRCSPRSGDLSVYWYQQSLDQGLQFLIQYYNGEERAKGNILERFSAQQFPDLHSELNLSSLELGDSALYFCASSVEAGSYEQYFGPGTRLTVT.

The rearrangement joins TRBV29-1 to TRBJ1-3; D is ambiguous. The CDR3 sequence is 14 residues long. V lost 4 bases, J lost 4 bases, and 14 bases lay in between. The germline gives CDR1 SQVTM, CDR2 ANQGSEA. The CDR3 DNA reads TGCAGCGTTGTTTGGAGGATGGGAGGAAACACCATATATTTT. This sequence encodes CSVVWRMGGNTIYF.

The J gene is TRBJ2-2, the V gene TRBV10-2; maybe TRBD2 (5 bases). Trimming left V 4 bases short and J 3 bases short, with 27 bases between. This CDR3 is built from 20 residues. Germline values: CDR1 WSHSY, CDR2 SAAADI. The CDR3 coding sequence is TGCGCCAGCAGTGGGCGGAGGTTTTTGAGGGCCACGGTGGACACCGGGGAGCTGTTTTTT. Translated: CASSGRRFLRATVDTGELFF.

This clone showed up just a few times. In DNA, the CDR3 is TGTGCCATCAGTGAGTCTGTCGGGATCTACGAGCAGTACTTC. Protein sequence: CAISESVGIYEQYF. The chain couples TRBV10-3 to TRBJ2-7, with a possible D match to TRBD2 (5 bases). The germline CDR1 and CDR2 sequences are ENHRY and SYGVKD. V shed 0 bases and J shed 3 bases, with 9 bases lying between them. The CDR3 has 14 amino acids.

This clone was seen a few times. The chain uses TRBV21-1 and TRBJ2-2; TRBD1, the table's D call, lacks a check against the DNA. TRBV21-1 is flagged as a pseudogene. The CDR3 has 16 amino acids. CDR3 DNA sequence: TGTGCCAGCAGGAAGGGAGCAGGGGGTTTCCCCGGGGAGCTGTTTTTT. Translated: CASRKGAGGFPGELFF.

The V call is TRBV15, the J call TRBJ2-5, with D possibly being TRBD1 (6 bases). This CDR3 contains 15 residues. The V gene's germline CDR1 is LNHNV and CDR2 YYDKDF (reference sequence). V lost 0 bases, J lost 5 bases, and 13 bases lay in between. The CDR3 protein is CATSRDFRGWETQYF. CDR3 nucleotide sequence: TGTGCCACCAGCAGAGATTTCAGGGGCTGGGAGACCCAGTACTTC. The variable domain in full, completed from reference TRBV15 and TRBJ2-5, reads DAMVIQNPRYQVTQFGKPVTLSCSQTLNHNVMYWYQQKSSQAPKLLFHYYDKDFNNEADTPDNFQSRRPNTSFCFLDIRSPGLGDTAMYLCATSRDFRGWETQYFGPGTRLLVL.

The V and J genes are TRBV19 and TRBJ1-2; unclear D gene. This CDR3 has 14 amino acids. Trimming removed 10 bases from V and 4 bases from J, with 19 bases in between. Germline V gene data show CDR1 as LNHDA and CDR2 as SQIVND (reference sequence). DNA for the CDR3: TGTGCCACCACAAGATTGGGGTTTCGCTATGGCTACACCTTC. Its translation is CATTRLGFRYGYTF.

This chain connects TRBV28 to TRBJ2-3; the D gene could be TRBD1 or TRBD2 (6 bases each). The germline V and J ends were trimmed by 1 base and 2 bases, with 19 bases remaining between them. The CDR3 has 18 amino acids. Per germline, CDR1 MDHEN and CDR2 SYDVKM. CDR3 amino acids: CASSLLIRGGTHTDTQYF. The CDR3 bases are TGTGCCAGCAGTTTATTAATCCGGGGCGGGACACACACAGATACGCAGTATTTT. Full variable domain (outside the CDR3, taken from reference TRBV28 and TRBJ2-3): DVKVTQSSRYLVKRTGEKVFLECVQDMDHENMFWYRQDPGLGLRLIYFSYDVKMKEKGDIPEGYSVSREKKERFSLILESASTNQTSMYLCASSLLIRGGTHTDTQYFGPGTRLTVL.